Here is one TCR beta chain with its context. The sample is drawn from a study of cytotoxic CD8 clonotypes in ibrutinib-treated CLL. Germline V gene lookup returns CDR1 SGDLS and CDR2 YYNGEE. The CDR3 has 17 amino acids. V shed 0 bases and J shed 3 bases, with 17 bases lying between them. Repertoires were generated with immunoSEQ multiplex PCR, while TCRdb's copy carries only in-frame clones and drops some. The sample includes hundreds of thousands of clones, 70% of them seen just once. The material was PBMCs, obtained after 24 months of ibrutinib treatment. The source is a human donor with chronic lymphocytic leukemia. The V gene is TRBV9, the J gene TRBJ2-3, with D perhaps matching TRBD2 (5 bases). The CDR3 coding sequence is TGTGCCAGCAGCGTAGATGAGCTAGCAGGAACTACAGATACGCAGTATTTT. This sequence encodes CASSVDELAGTTDTQYF.